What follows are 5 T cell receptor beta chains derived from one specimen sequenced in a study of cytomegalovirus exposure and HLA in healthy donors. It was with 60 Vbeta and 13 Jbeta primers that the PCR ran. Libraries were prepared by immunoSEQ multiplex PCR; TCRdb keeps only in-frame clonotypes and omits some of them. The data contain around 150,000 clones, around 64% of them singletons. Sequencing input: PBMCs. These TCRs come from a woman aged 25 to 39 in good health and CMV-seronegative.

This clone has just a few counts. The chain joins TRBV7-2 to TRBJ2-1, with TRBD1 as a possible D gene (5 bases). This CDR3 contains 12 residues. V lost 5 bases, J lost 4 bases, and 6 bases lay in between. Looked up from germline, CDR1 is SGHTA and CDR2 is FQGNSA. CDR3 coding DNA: TGTGCCAGCAGCAGACAGTACAATGAGCAGTTCTTC. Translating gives CASSRQYNEQFF.

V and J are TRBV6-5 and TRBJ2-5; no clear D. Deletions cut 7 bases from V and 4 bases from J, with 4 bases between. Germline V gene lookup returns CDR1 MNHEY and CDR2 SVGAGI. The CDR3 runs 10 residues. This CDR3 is CASTGETQYF. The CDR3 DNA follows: TGTGCCAGCACGGGAGAGACCCAGTACTTC.

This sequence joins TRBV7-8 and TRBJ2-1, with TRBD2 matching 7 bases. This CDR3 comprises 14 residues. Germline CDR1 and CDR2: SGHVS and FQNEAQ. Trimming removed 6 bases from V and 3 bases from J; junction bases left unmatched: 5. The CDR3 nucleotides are TGTGCCAGCAGTTACCGGGACTACTACAATGAGCAGTTCTTC. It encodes CASSYRDYYNEQFF.

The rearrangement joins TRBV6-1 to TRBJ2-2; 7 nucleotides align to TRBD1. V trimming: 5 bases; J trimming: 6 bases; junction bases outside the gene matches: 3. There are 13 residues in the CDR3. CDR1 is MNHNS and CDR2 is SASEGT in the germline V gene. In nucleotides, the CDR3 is TGTGCCAGCAGTTTCACAGGGGCCGGGGAGCTGTTTTTT. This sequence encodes CASSFTGAGELFF.

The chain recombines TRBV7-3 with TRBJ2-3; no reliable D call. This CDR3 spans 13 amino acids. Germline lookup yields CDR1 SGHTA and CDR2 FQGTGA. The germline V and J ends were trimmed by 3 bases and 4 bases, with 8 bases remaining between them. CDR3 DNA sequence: TGTGCCAGCAGCTTTGTAGTGTCAGATACGCAGTATTTT. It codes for CASSFVVSDTQYF.